The rows below give T cell receptor beta chains drawn from one sample of a study of neoadjuvant anti-PD-1 for oral cavity cancer. Measured with immunoSEQ multiplex PCR; TCRdb has only the in-frame clones, and not every one. The sample shows several thousand clones, approximately 61% of them seen only once. The input for sequencing was tumor tissue, taken before nivolumab (anti-PD-1) treatment. Every receptor here comes from a person aged 35-79 years with oral cavity squamous cell carcinoma. CDR3s include the opening cysteine and the closing phenylalanine or tryptophan. A D gene is named only where the DNA matches it firmly. Size values are once, few and many counts, or a class for expanded clones, and some rows have none.

J gene: TRBJ1-3
clone size: few
D gene: TRBD1
V gene: TRBV7-2
CDR3 protein: CASSPGTALYF
CDR3 DNA: TGTGCCAGCAGCCCCGGGACAGCACTATATTTT

J gene: TRBJ2-7
clone size: -
D gene: -
V gene: TRBV4-1
CDR3 protein: CASSQGLGASTYEQYF
CDR3 DNA: TGCGCCAGCAGCCAGGGCCTCGGGGCGTCCACCTACGAGCAGTACTTC

J gene: TRBJ2-7
clone size: large
D gene: -
V gene: TRBV2
CDR3 protein: CASTAADSYEQYF
CDR3 DNA: TGTGCCAGCACCGCGGCCGACTCCTACGAGCAGTACTTC

J gene: TRBJ1-1
clone size: -
D gene: -
V gene: TRBV19
CDR3 protein: CASSSRGARLAFF
CDR3 DNA: TGTGCCAGTAGTTCCCGGGGGGCACGGTTAGCTTTCTTT

J gene: TRBJ2-6
clone size: -
D gene: TRBD1
V gene: TRBV6-1
CDR3 protein: CASSAGTGGAGANVLTF
CDR3 DNA: TGTGCCAGCAGTGCCGGGACAGGGGGCGCTGGGGCCAACGTCCTGACTTTC

J gene: TRBJ2-7
clone size: -
D gene: -
V gene: TRBV10-1
CDR3 protein: CASSLDSGSYEQYF
CDR3 DNA: TGCGCCAGCAGCTTAGACAGTGGGTCCTACGAGCAGTACTTC

J gene: TRBJ2-7
clone size: -
D gene: -
V gene: TRBV27
CDR3 protein: CASSLSAGNSYEQYF
CDR3 DNA: TGTGCCAGCAGTTTATCTGCAGGTAACTCCTACGAGCAGTACTTC

J gene: TRBJ2-7
clone size: -
D gene: -
V gene: TRBV18
CDR3 protein: CASSPQGLEQYF
CDR3 DNA: TGTGCCAGCTCACCACAGGGACTCGAGCAGTACTTC

J gene: TRBJ1-5
clone size: few
D gene: -
V gene: TRBV15
CDR3 protein: CATIGNQPQHF
CDR3 DNA: TGTGCCACCATCGGGAATCAGCCCCAGCATTTT

J gene: TRBJ1-5
clone size: -
D gene: -
V gene: TRBV28
CDR3 protein: CASSSGQLNNQPQHF
CDR3 DNA: TGTGCCAGCAGTTCAGGACAGTTGAACAATCAGCCCCAGCATTTT

J gene: TRBJ2-2
clone size: -
D gene: TRBD1
V gene: TRBV10-1
CDR3 protein: CASSGTGRTGELFF
CDR3 DNA: TGCGCCAGCAGCGGGACAGGGCGAACCGGGGAGCTGTTTTTT

J gene: TRBJ2-6
clone size: -
D gene: -
V gene: TRBV6-5
CDR3 protein: CASSKNTRGANVLTF
CDR3 DNA: TGTGCCAGCAGCAAGAACACCAGAGGGGCCAACGTCCTGACTTTC

J gene: TRBJ2-7
clone size: -
D gene: -
V gene: TRBV29-1
CDR3 protein: CSATASSYEQYF
CDR3 DNA: TGCAGCGCGACAGCGAGCTCCTACGAGCAGTACTTC

J gene: TRBJ2-7
clone size: -
D gene: -
V gene: TRBV5-5
CDR3 protein: CASSSEGYSSYEQYF
CDR3 DNA: TGTGCCAGCAGCTCTGAGGGATACTCCTCCTACGAGCAGTACTTC

J gene: TRBJ2-3
clone size: -
D gene: -
V gene: TRBV10-3
CDR3 protein: CAISQGTGGSTDTQYF
CDR3 DNA: TGTGCCATCAGTCAAGGCACCGGCGGGAGCACAGATACGCAGTATTTT

J gene: TRBJ2-3
clone size: -
D gene: TRBD1
V gene: TRBV11-3
CDR3 protein: CASSTRDRGDTQYF
CDR3 DNA: TGTGCCAGCAGCACACGGGACAGGGGTGATACGCAGTATTTT

J gene: TRBJ2-7
clone size: -
D gene: TRBD2
V gene: TRBV28
CDR3 protein: CASSLYSGRVGAYEQYF
CDR3 DNA: TGTGCCAGCAGTTTATATAGCGGGAGGGTGGGGGCCTACGAGCAGTACTTC

J gene: TRBJ2-5
clone size: -
D gene: -
V gene: TRBV7-8
CDR3 protein: CASSLGYGEQETQYF
CDR3 DNA: TGTGCCAGCAGCTTAGGTTACGGGGAGCAAGAGACCCAGTACTTC

J gene: TRBJ1-5
clone size: -
D gene: TRBD1
V gene: TRBV10-2
CDR3 protein: CASSVTGIGNQPQHF
CDR3 DNA: TGCGCCAGCAGTGTGACAGGGATAGGCAATCAGCCCCAGCATTTT

J gene: TRBJ2-3
clone size: -
D gene: TRBD1
V gene: TRBV9
CDR3 protein: CASSVEGAMADTQYF
CDR3 DNA: TGTGCCAGCAGCGTAGAGGGGGCGATGGCAGATACGCAGTATTTT

J gene: TRBJ2-3
clone size: -
D gene: TRBD1
V gene: TRBV19
CDR3 protein: CASSIQGATDTQYF
CDR3 DNA: TGTGCCAGTAGTATACAGGGGGCGACAGATACGCAGTATTTT

J gene: TRBJ2-7
clone size: -
D gene: -
V gene: TRBV6-6
CDR3 protein: CASSQTGPTYEQYF
CDR3 DNA: TGTGCCAGCAGTCAGACGGGACCAACCTACGAGCAGTACTTC

J gene: TRBJ2-1
clone size: -
D gene: -
V gene: TRBV4-1
CDR3 protein: CASSPKRGAPRDEQFF
CDR3 DNA: TGCGCCAGCAGCCCGAAACGGGGGGCCCCCAGAGATGAGCAGTTCTTC

J gene: TRBJ1-1
clone size: -
D gene: TRBD1
V gene: TRBV7-7
CDR3 protein: CASSATQGDTEAFF
CDR3 DNA: TGTGCCAGCAGCGCTACACAGGGGGACACTGAAGCTTTCTTT

J gene: TRBJ2-7
clone size: -
D gene: -
V gene: TRBV12-5
CDR3 protein: CASGLVLYEQYF
CDR3 DNA: TGTGCTAGTGGTTTGGTACTCTACGAGCAGTACTTC

J gene: TRBJ1-1
clone size: -
D gene: -
V gene: TRBV5-1
CDR3 protein: CASSSRGGGGTEAFF
CDR3 DNA: TGCGCCAGCAGCTCCCGCGGAGGGGGAGGTACTGAAGCTTTCTTT

J gene: TRBJ1-1
clone size: once
D gene: TRBD1
V gene: TRBV19
CDR3 protein: CASRDRPNTEAFF
CDR3 DNA: TGTGCCAGTAGGGACAGGCCCAACACTGAAGCTTTCTTT

J gene: TRBJ2-1
clone size: -
D gene: -
V gene: TRBV5-1
CDR3 protein: CASSWGPGFNEQFF
CDR3 DNA: TGCGCCAGCAGCTGGGGCCCCGGCTTCAATGAGCAGTTCTTC

J gene: TRBJ1-5
clone size: -
D gene: -
V gene: TRBV28
CDR3 protein: CASSRDTRSISPQHF
CDR3 DNA: TGTGCCAGCAGCCGGGACACCCGTTCAATCAGCCCCCAGCATTTT

J gene: TRBJ2-4
clone size: once
D gene: TRBD2
V gene: TRBV4-2
CDR3 protein: CASSQGPESGVKNIQYF
CDR3 DNA: TGTGCCAGCAGCCAGGGCCCCGAGAGCGGGGTAAAAAACATTCAGTACTTC

J gene: TRBJ2-7
clone size: medium-sized
D gene: -
V gene: TRBV27
CDR3 protein: CASSLSAQVANTYEQYF
CDR3 DNA: TGTGCCAGCAGTTTATCAGCCCAGGTGGCGAATACCTACGAGCAGTACTTC

J gene: TRBJ2-3
clone size: -
D gene: -
V gene: TRBV5-6
CDR3 protein: CASSARGTDTQYF
CDR3 DNA: TGTGCCAGCAGTGCCAGGGGCACAGATACGCAGTATTTT

J gene: TRBJ2-1
clone size: once
D gene: TRBD2
V gene: TRBV10-3
CDR3 protein: CAISDPTTGGTNEQFF
CDR3 DNA: TGTGCCATCAGTGATCCCACGACGGGAGGGACAAATGAGCAGTTCTTC

J gene: TRBJ1-6
clone size: -
D gene: -
V gene: TRBV18
CDR3 protein: CASSPAEVNSPLHF
CDR3 DNA: TGTGCCAGCTCACCAGCAGAAGTGAATTCACCCCTCCACTTT

J gene: TRBJ2-7
clone size: once
D gene: -
V gene: TRBV19
CDR3 protein: CASSSGQFSYEQYF
CDR3 DNA: TGTGCCAGTAGTTCCGGACAGTTTTCCTACGAGCAGTACTTC

J gene: TRBJ2-1
clone size: few
D gene: -
V gene: TRBV11-1
CDR3 protein: CASRVRRSSYNEQFF
CDR3 DNA: TGTGCCAGCAGAGTCAGGAGAAGCTCCTACAATGAGCAGTTCTTC

J gene: TRBJ1-5
clone size: -
D gene: -
V gene: TRBV19
CDR3 protein: CASRSLAADQPQHF
CDR3 DNA: TGTGCCAGTAGGTCGTTAGCCGCCGATCAGCCCCAGCATTTT

J gene: TRBJ1-6
clone size: few
D gene: TRBD1
V gene: TRBV27
CDR3 protein: CASSFNPAGGQSSPLHF
CDR3 DNA: TGTGCCAGCAGTTTTAACCCGGCAGGGGGACAGAGTTCACCCCTCCACTTT

J gene: TRBJ2-5
clone size: -
D gene: -
V gene: TRBV27
CDR3 protein: CASSLDSQETQYF
CDR3 DNA: TGTGCCAGCAGTCTAGACTCCCAAGAGACCCAGTACTTC

J gene: TRBJ2-7
clone size: -
D gene: -
V gene: TRBV5-1
CDR3 protein: CASSPGQYF
CDR3 DNA: TGCGCCAGCAGCCCAGGACAGTACTTC

J gene: TRBJ2-3
clone size: -
D gene: TRBD2
V gene: TRBV14
CDR3 protein: CASSLLLAGRGGNTQYF
CDR3 DNA: TGTGCCAGCAGCCTCTTACTCGCGGGTCGCGGGGGAAATACGCAGTATTTT

J gene: TRBJ2-7
clone size: -
D gene: TRBD1
V gene: TRBV6-5
CDR3 protein: CASSYSSRGRGYEQYF
CDR3 DNA: TGTGCCAGCAGTTACTCATCCAGGGGGCGCGGTTACGAGCAGTACTTC

J gene: TRBJ1-1
clone size: once
D gene: -
V gene: TRBV6-5
CDR3 protein: CASSYHAGPSAEAFF
CDR3 DNA: TGTGCCAGCAGTTACCATGCAGGGCCGTCGGCTGAAGCTTTCTTT

J gene: TRBJ1-1
clone size: -
D gene: -
V gene: TRBV19
CDR3 protein: CASSMRSRNTEAFF
CDR3 DNA: TGTGCCAGTAGTATGCGGTCCAGAAACACTGAAGCTTTCTTT

J gene: TRBJ1-1
clone size: -
D gene: -
V gene: TRBV6-5
CDR3 protein: CASSSPWGAGNTEAFF
CDR3 DNA: TGTGCCAGCAGTTCCCCATGGGGGGCTGGGAACACTGAAGCTTTCTTT